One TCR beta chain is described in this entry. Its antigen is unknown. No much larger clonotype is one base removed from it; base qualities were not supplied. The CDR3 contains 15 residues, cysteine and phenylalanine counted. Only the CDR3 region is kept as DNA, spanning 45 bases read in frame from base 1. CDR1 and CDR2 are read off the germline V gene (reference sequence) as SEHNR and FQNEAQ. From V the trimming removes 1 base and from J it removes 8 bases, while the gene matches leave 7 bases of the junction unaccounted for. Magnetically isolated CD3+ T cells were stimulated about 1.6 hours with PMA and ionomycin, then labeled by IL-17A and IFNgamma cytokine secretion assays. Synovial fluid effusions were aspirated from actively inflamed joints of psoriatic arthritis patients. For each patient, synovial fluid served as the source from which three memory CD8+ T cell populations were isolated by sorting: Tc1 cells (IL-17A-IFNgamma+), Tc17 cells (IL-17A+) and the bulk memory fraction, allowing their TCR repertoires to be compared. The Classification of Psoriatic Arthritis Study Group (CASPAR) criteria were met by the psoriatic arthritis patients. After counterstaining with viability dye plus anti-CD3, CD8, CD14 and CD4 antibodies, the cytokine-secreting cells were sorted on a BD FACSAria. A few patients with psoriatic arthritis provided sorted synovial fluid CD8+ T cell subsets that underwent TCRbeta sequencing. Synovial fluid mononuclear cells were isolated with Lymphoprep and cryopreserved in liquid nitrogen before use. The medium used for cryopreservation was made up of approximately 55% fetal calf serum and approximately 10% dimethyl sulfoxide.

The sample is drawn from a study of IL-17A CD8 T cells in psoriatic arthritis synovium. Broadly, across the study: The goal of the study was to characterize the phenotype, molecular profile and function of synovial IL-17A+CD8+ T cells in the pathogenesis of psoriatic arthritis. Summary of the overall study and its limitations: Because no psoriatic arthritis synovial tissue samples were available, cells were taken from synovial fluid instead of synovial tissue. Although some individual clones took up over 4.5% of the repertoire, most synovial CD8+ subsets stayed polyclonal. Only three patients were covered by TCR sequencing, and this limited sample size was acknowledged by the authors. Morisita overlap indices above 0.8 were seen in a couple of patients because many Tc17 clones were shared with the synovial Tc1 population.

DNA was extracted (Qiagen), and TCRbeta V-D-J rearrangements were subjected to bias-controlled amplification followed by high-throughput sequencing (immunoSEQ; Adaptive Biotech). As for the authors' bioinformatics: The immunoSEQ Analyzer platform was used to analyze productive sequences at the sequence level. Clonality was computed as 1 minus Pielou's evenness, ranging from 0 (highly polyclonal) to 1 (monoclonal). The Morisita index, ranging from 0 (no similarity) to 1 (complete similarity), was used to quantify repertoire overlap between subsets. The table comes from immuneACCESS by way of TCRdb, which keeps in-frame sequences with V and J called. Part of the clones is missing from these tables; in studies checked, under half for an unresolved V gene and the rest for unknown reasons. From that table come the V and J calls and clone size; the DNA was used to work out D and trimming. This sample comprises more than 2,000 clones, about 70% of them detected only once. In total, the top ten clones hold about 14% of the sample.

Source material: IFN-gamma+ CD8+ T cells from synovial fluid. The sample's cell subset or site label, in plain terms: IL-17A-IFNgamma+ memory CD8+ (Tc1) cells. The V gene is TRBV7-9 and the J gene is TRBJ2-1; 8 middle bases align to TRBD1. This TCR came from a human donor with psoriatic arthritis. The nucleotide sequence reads TGTGCCAGCAGCTTAGTTTCCCAGGGGGCGGATGAGCAGTTCTTC. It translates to CASSLVSQGADEQFF.